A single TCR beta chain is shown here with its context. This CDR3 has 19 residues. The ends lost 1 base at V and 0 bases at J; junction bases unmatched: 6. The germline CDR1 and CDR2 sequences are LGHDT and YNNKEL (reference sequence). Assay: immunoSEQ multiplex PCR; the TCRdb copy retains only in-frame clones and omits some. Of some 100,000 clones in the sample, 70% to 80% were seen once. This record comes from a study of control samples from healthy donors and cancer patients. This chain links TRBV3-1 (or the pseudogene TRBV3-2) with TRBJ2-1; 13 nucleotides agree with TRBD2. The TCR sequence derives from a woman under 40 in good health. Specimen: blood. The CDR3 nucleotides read TGTGCCAGCAGCCAAGGACTAGCGGGGGGTCGGAGCTCCTACAATGAGCAGTTCTTC. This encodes CASSQGLAGGRSSYNEQFF.